Listed below are T cell receptor beta chains from one sample, sequenced in a study of ipilimumab plus nivolumab after autologous stem cell transplantation. Generated by immunoSEQ multiplex PCR, the TCRdb table keeps only in-frame clones and is missing some. The data show 11,000 or so clones, around 75% seen once. The material sequenced was PBMCs, taken in a trial of ipilimumab plus nivolumab as post-transplant consolidation. These receptors originate from a male donor with multiple myeloma. The CDR3 runs from the conserved cysteine through the conserved F or W. D genes are given only for firm matches. The size field is filled for only some rows; it gives once, few, many or a size class.

d_call	v_call	j_call	clone_size	cdr3_aa	cdr3_nt
TRBD2	TRBV6-6	TRBJ2-2	few	CASSYILAGGELFF	TGTGCCAGCAGTTACATTCTAGCGGGCGGGGAGCTGTTTTTT
NA	TRBV5-1	TRBJ2-1	NA	CASSLLAGRYNEQFF	TGCGCCAGCAGCTTGCTTGCGGGGCGTTACAATGAGCAGTTCTTC
TRBD1	TRBV2	TRBJ2-3	NA	CASTYAGQGIDTQYF	TGTGCCAGCACGTACGCGGGACAGGGAATAGATACGCAGTATTTT
NA	TRBV30	TRBJ2-1	NA	CAWGVSTKQFF	TGTGCCTGGGGTGTTTCTACTAAGCAGTTCTTC
NA	TRBV9	TRBJ1-2	NA	CASSVVRGGYTF	TGTGCCAGCAGCGTAGTCAGAGGCGGCTACACCTTC
TRBD2	TRBV11-2	TRBJ2-3	NA	CASSLSLGLATDTQYF	TGTGCCAGCAGCTTGTCTTTGGGACTAGCGACAGATACGCAGTATTTT
NA	TRBV6-5	TRBJ1-5	NA	CASSYGGGNQPQHF	TGTGCCAGCAGTTATGGGGGAGGCAATCAGCCCCAGCATTTT
NA	TRBV11-2	TRBJ2-3	NA	CASSLATVRGTQYF	TGTGCCAGCAGCTTAGCCACGGTCCGAGGGACGCAGTATTTT
TRBD2	TRBV4-2	TRBJ2-1	once	CASSQVVSGRDQHPDEQFF	TGTGCCAGCAGCCAAGTTGTTAGCGGGAGGGACCAACACCCCGATGAGCAGTTCTTC
NA	TRBV19	TRBJ1-2	NA	CASSSPARSNYGYTF	TGTGCCAGTAGTTCGCCGGCCAGGTCTAACTATGGCTACACCTTC
TRBD2	TRBV14	TRBJ2-3	NA	CASRLPGGSVQYF	TGTGCCAGCAGGCTCCCCGGGGGGAGCGTGCAGTATTTT
NA	TRBV18	TRBJ1-4	NA	CASQRRANEKLFF	TGTGCCAGCCAACGGCGAGCGAATGAAAAACTGTTTTTT
NA	TRBV28	TRBJ1-1	NA	CASSLTGNTEAFF	TGTGCCAGCAGTTTAACGGGAAACACTGAAGCTTTCTTT
TRBD1	TRBV9	TRBJ2-1	NA	CASSADRRIHEQFF	TGTGCCAGCAGCGCGGACAGGCGCATACATGAGCAGTTCTTC
NA	TRBV11-3	TRBJ1-1	NA	CASSPGWGSTEAFF	TGTGCCAGCAGCCCCGGTTGGGGTAGCACTGAAGCTTTCTTT
TRBD2	TRBV5-5	TRBJ2-1	NA	CASSLRAGGLNEQFF	TGTGCCAGCAGCTTGCGAGCGGGGGGGCTCAATGAGCAGTTCTTC
TRBD1	TRBV29-1	TRBJ2-5	NA	CSVADRVQETQYF	TGCAGCGTCGCCGACAGGGTACAAGAGACCCAGTACTTC
NA	TRBV5-4	TRBJ2-7	NA	CASSHSDSEQYF	TGTGCCAGCAGCCATTCCGACTCTGAGCAGTACTTC
TRBD1	TRBV7-3	TRBJ1-2	NA	CASSPDRGYGYTF	TGTGCCAGCAGCCCCGACAGGGGCTATGGCTACACCTTC
TRBD1	TRBV5-6	TRBJ1-1	NA	CASSWDSNTEAFF	TGTGCCAGCAGCTGGGACAGTAACACTGAAGCTTTCTTT
NA	TRBV6-5	TRBJ2-2	NA	CASSYAGYTGELFF	TGTGCCAGCAGTTATGCGGGCTACACCGGGGAGCTGTTTTTT
NA	TRBV5-1	TRBJ1-2	NA	CASSLWGSNYGYTF	TGCGCCAGCAGCTTATGGGGGTCCAACTATGGCTACACCTTC
NA	TRBV5-1	TRBJ2-3	few	CASSREAPPTDTQYF	TGCGCCAGCAGCCGCGAGGCCCCCCCCACAGATACGCAGTATTTT
NA	TRBV19	TRBJ1-2	medium-sized	CASSIKYASEGYTF	TGTGCCAGTAGTATTAAGTATGCGTCGGAAGGCTACACCTTC
TRBD2	TRBV7-2	TRBJ2-7	NA	CASSFPIAGGPEEQYF	TGTGCCAGCAGCTTTCCTATAGCGGGGGGGCCGGAAGAGCAGTACTTC
NA	TRBV6-1	TRBJ1-1	NA	CASSVGPWTEAFF	TGTGCCAGCAGTGTCGGGCCTTGGACTGAAGCTTTCTTT
NA	TRBV2	TRBJ1-4	NA	CASSEMGWKDF	TGTGCCAGCAGTGAAATGGGGTGGAAAGACTTT
NA	TRBV7-9	TRBJ1-1	NA	CASSSGRWNTEAFF	TGTGCCAGCAGCTCGGGAAGGTGGAACACTGAAGCTTTCTTT
TRBD1	TRBV19	TRBJ1-1	NA	CASSNDFRTGMNTEAFF	TGTGCCAGTAGTAATGATTTTAGGACAGGTATGAACACTGAAGCTTTCTTT